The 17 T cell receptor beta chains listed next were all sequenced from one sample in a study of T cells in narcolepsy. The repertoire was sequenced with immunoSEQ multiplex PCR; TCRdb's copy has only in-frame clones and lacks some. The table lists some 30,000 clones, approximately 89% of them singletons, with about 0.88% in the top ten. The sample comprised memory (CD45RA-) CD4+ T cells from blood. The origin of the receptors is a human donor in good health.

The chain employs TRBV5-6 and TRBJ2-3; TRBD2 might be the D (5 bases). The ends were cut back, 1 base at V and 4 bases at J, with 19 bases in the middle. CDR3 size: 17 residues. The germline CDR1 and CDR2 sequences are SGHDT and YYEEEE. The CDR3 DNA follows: TGTGCCAGCAGCTTGCGGTCTAGCACACCTTCCCCAGATACGCAGTATTTT. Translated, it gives CASSLRSSTPSPDTQYF.

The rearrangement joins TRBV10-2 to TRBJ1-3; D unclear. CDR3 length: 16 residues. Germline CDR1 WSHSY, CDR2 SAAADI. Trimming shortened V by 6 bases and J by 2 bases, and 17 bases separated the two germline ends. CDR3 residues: CASRNTDGRAGNTIYF. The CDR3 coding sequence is TGCGCCAGCAGAAATACGGACGGGCGGGCTGGAAACACCATATATTTT.

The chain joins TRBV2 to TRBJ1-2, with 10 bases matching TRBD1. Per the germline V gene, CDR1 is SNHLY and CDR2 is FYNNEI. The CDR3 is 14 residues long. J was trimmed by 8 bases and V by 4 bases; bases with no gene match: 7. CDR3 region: CASSVTGQGSGYTF. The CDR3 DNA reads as TGTGCCAGCAGTGTGACGGGACAGGGGTCCGGCTACACCTTC.

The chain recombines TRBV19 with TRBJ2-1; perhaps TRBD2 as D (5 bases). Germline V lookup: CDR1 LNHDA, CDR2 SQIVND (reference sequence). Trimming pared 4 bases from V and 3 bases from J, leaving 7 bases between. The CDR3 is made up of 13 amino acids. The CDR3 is CASSREFYNEQFF. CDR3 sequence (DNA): TGTGCCAGTAGTAGGGAGTTCTACAATGAGCAGTTCTTC.

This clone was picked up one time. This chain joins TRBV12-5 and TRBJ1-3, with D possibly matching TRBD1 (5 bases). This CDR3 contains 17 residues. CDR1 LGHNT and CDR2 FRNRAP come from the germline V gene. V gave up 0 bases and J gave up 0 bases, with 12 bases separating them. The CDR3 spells CASGLVSQTASGNTIYF. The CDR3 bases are TGTGCTAGTGGTTTGGTAAGCCAGACAGCCTCTGGAAACACCATATATTTT.

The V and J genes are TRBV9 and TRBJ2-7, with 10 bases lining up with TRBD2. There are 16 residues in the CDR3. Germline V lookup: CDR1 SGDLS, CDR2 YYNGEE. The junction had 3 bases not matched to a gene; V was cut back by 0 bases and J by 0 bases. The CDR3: CASSVGTSGSSYEQYF. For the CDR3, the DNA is TGTGCCAGCAGCGTAGGGACTAGCGGAAGCTCCTACGAGCAGTACTTC.

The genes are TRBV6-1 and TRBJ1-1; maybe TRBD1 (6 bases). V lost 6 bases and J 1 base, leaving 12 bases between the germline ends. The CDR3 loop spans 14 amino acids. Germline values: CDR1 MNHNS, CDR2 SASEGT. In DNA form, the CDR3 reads TGTGCCAGCAGCTACCACAGGGAGAACACTGAAGCTTTCTTT. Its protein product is CASSYHRENTEAFF.

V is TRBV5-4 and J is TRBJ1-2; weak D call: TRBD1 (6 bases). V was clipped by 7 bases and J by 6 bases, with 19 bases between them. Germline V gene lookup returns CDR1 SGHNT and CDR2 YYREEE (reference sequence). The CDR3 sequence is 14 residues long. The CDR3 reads CASGQPSRGDGYTF. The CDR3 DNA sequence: TGTGCCAGCGGCCAACCCAGTAGGGGGGATGGCTACACCTTC.

The CDR3 DNA reads TGCGCCAGCAGTGTTCCCTCCGGACTCCGATACGAGCAGTACTTC. Its translation is CASSVPSGLRYEQYF. J is TRBJ2-7 and V is TRBV10-2; D is perhaps TRBD2 (5 bases). The CDR3 runs to 15 residues. V lost 4 bases and J lost 4, with 17 bases in between. Per germline, CDR1 WSHSY and CDR2 SAAADI.

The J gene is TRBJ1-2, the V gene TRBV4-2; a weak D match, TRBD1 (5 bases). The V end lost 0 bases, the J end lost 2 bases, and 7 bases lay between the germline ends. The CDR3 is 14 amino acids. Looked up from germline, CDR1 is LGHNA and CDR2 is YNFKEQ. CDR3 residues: CASSQDPGNYGYTF. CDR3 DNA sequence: TGTGCCAGCAGCCAAGACCCAGGGAACTATGGCTACACCTTC.

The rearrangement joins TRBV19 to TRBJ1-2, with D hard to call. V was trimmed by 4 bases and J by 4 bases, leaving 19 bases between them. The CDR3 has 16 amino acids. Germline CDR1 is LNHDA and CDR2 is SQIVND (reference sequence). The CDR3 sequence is CASSTRVDVGVYGYTF. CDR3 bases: TGTGCCAGTAGTACTCGTGTAGACGTTGGGGTCTATGGCTACACCTTC.

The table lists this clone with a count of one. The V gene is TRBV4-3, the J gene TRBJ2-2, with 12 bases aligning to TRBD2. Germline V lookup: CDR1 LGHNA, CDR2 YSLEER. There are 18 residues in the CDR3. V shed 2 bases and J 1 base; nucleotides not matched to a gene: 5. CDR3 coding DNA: TGCGCCAGCAGCCAACGTACGACTAGCGGGGGGAACACCGGGGAGCTGTTTTTT. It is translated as CASSQRTTSGGNTGELFF.

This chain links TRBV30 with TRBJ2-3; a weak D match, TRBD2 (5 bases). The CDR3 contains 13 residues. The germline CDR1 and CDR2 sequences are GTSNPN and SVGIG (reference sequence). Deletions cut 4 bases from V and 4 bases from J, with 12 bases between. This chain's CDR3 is CAWTLAGADTQYF. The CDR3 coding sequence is TGTGCCTGGACTCTGGCCGGGGCAGATACGCAGTATTTT.

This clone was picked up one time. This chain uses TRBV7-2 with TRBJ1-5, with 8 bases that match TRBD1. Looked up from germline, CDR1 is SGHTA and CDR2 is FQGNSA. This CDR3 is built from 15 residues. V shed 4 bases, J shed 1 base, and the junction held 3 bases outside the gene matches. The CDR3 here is CASSSTGESNQPQHF. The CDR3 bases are TGTGCCAGCAGCTCGACAGGGGAAAGCAATCAGCCCCAGCATTTT.

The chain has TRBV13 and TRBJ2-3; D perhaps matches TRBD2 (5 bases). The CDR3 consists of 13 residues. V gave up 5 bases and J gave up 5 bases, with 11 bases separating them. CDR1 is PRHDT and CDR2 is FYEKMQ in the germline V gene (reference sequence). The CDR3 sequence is CASSPAGLDTQYF. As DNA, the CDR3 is TGTGCCAGCAGCCCCGCGGGCCTAGATACGCAGTATTTT.

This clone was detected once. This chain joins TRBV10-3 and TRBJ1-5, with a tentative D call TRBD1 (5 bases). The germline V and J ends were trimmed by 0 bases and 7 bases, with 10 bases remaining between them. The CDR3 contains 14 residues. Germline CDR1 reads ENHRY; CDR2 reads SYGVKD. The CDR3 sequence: CAISESREIQPQHF. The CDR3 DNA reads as TGTGCCATCAGTGAGTCCAGGGAAATACAGCCCCAGCATTTT.

The CDR3 here is CAIRRDSGNTIYF. Here the CDR3 DNA reads TGTGCCATCAGACGGGACTCTGGAAACACCATATATTTT. The chain combines TRBV10-3 with TRBJ1-3; D gene ambiguous. The CDR3 loop spans 13 amino acids. Trimming left V 6 bases short and J 0 bases short, with 6 bases between. Germline V gives CDR1 ENHRY, CDR2 SYGVKD.